The rows below give T cell receptor beta chains drawn from one sample of a study of shared clonotypes between healthy human individuals. Sequenced by immunoSEQ multiplex PCR; TCRdb stores in-frame clones only, minus some. The sample holds roughly 2.6 million clones; roughly 92% are singletons and the top ten take 0.11% to 0.15%. The sample taken for sequencing was naive CD4+ T cells sorted from blood. The origin of the receptors is a young man in good health. Each CDR3 is given without its conserved first and last residue. Size is omitted from some rows. Given values are once, few, many or a class for expanded clones.

V gene	clone size	J gene	CDR3 protein
TRBV5-1	-	TRBJ2-3	ASSLDPAGAGTQY
TRBV2	once	TRBJ2-5	ASGTIPQETQY
TRBV21-1	-	TRBJ1-3	ASSKGGVTKRSIY
TRBV5-1	-	TRBJ2-1	ASSLGHSPGDEQF
TRBV2	-	TRBJ2-2	ASSSGGRWELF
TRBV5-4	-	TRBJ2-5	ASSLGTSGVQETQY
TRBV5-5	-	TRBJ1-5	ASSLDPGGGQPQH
TRBV27	-	TRBJ1-1	ASSFRAAGNTEAF
TRBV30	-	TRBJ1-3	AWDRTGTSGNTIY
TRBV9	-	TRBJ2-7	ASGLAGGEQY
TRBV9	-	TRBJ2-5	ASSVGRGAIQETQY
TRBV5-6	-	TRBJ1-6	ASSLRRAYNSPLH
TRBV2	-	TRBJ2-5	ASMGDRGKETQY
TRBV4-1	once	TRBJ2-7	ASSQVYQDTYEQY
TRBV30	-	TRBJ2-2	AWSNRGATGELF
TRBV18	-	TRBJ2-7	ASSLRSYEQY
TRBV28	-	TRBJ1-1	ASSVTHTGNTEAF
TRBV9	-	TRBJ2-1	ASSVGASGSWDEQF
TRBV6-6	-	TRBJ2-2	ASSYLGGVGTGELF
TRBV4-3	-	TRBJ2-3	ASSQDATDTQY
TRBV6-5	-	TRBJ1-5	ASRQGADQPQH